The rows below give T cell receptor beta chains drawn from one sample of a study of cytotoxic CD8 clonotypes in ibrutinib-treated CLL. Sequencing was performed with immunoSEQ multiplex PCR; in TCRdb, only in-frame clones are kept and a portion is missing. The sample shows approximately 150,000 clones, roughly 88% of them seen only once. The specimen was PBMCs, collected at disease progression, from a patient treated with ibrutinib. The receptors here all came from a human donor with chronic lymphocytic leukemia. Both conserved end residues are part of each CDR3. The D gene is left open where the match is weak. Size values are once, few and many counts, or a class for expanded clones, and some rows have none.

V	J	D	size	DNA	CDR3
TRBV5-4	TRBJ2-2	-	-	TGTGCCAGCAGCTCGGGGCCGGGCGGCACCGGGGAGCTGTTTTTT	CASSSGPGGTGELFF
TRBV9	TRBJ2-1	-	-	TGTGCCAGCAGCCCTGTACCAGCTTACAATGAGCAGTTCTTC	CASSPVPAYNEQFF
TRBV6-6	TRBJ1-5	-	-	TGTGCCAGCAGGACCGACAGAAACTTCAATCAGCCCCAGCATTTT	CASRTDRNFNQPQHF
TRBV7-2	TRBJ2-2	TRBD2	-	TGTGCCAGCAGCCCGGGACTAGCGGGAGTCCTTCGGACCGGGGAGCTGTTTTTT	CASSPGLAGVLRTGELFF
TRBV27	TRBJ2-3	TRBD2	-	TGTGCCAGCACCGGCGGGGGAAGCACAGATACGCAGTATTTT	CASTGGGSTDTQYF
TRBV28	TRBJ1-2	-	-	TGTGCCAGCAGGCTAGAAACCCGTAACTATGGCTACACCTTC	CASRLETRNYGYTF
TRBV9	TRBJ1-5	-	-	TGTGCCAGCAGCGTAGGGCCGGGATACAATCAGCCCCAGCATTTT	CASSVGPGYNQPQHF
TRBV2	TRBJ1-2	-	few	TGTGCCAGCAGTGGCAGTAACTATGGCTACACCTTC	CASSGSNYGYTF
TRBV9	TRBJ1-5	-	-	TGTGCCAGTTCGCGAAATAGCAATCAGCCCCAGCATTTT	CASSRNSNQPQHF
TRBV14	TRBJ2-3	-	-	TGTGCCAGCAGCCAGATCCGTTATACGCAGTATTTT	CASSQIRYTQYF
TRBV12-5	TRBJ2-5	-	-	TGTGCTAGTGGTTTGGGGAATAGCGAGACCCAGTACTTC	CASGLGNSETQYF
TRBV9	TRBJ1-1	-	-	TGTGCCAGCAGCGTGGGGGGAGTGAACACTGAAGCTTTCTTT	CASSVGGVNTEAFF
TRBV19	TRBJ2-2	TRBD2	few	TGTGCCAGTAGTATGAAGGGACTAAGCAACACCGGGGAGCTGTTTTTT	CASSMKGLSNTGELFF
TRBV2	TRBJ2-1	-	-	TGTGCCAGCAGTGTGGTCGGGACCAATGAGCAGTTCTTC	CASSVVGTNEQFF
TRBV5-4	TRBJ2-1	-	-	TGTGCCAGCAGCTTGATGGGGACGGAGCAGTTCTTC	CASSLMGTEQFF
TRBV21-1	TRBJ1-5	-	once	TGTGCCAGCAGCCTAGAGCGCAGGGGGGATCAGCCCCAGCATTTT	CASSLERRGDQPQHF
TRBV10-3	TRBJ2-3	TRBD1	-	TGTGCCATCAGAGATGACAGGGGGTCCACAGATACGCAGTATTTT	CAIRDDRGSTDTQYF
TRBV28	TRBJ2-7	-	-	TGTGCCAGCAGTTTGGGGAGGACAGCAAACTCCTACGAGCAGTACTTC	CASSLGRTANSYEQYF
TRBV18	TRBJ2-7	-	-	TGTGCCAGCTCACCATCCGGGAGCTCCTACGAGCAGTACTTC	CASSPSGSSYEQYF
TRBV9	TRBJ2-7	-	-	TGTGCCAACAGCGTATGGCGGGAAGGGTTCAAGGAGCAGTACTTC	CANSVWREGFKEQYF
TRBV30	TRBJ2-2	-	-	TGTGCCTGGAAGTGGGGTAACACCGGGGAGCTGTTTTTT	CAWKWGNTGELFF
TRBV5-1	TRBJ2-1	TRBD2	-	TGCGCCAGCAGCTTCGGACTAGCGGGAGGCTCCGACAATGAGCAGTTCTTC	CASSFGLAGGSDNEQFF
TRBV5-1	TRBJ2-7	-	-	TGCGCCAGCAGCCCATTACTGGACTCCGAGCAGTACTTC	CASSPLLDSEQYF
TRBV2	TRBJ1-1	TRBD1	-	TGTGCCAGCATCGGACAGGGTTTGGGAACTGAAGCTTTCTTT	CASIGQGLGTEAFF
TRBV7-9	TRBJ2-7	TRBD2	-	TGTGCCAGCAGCTCTAGCGGGAACTCCTACGAGCAGTACTTC	CASSSSGNSYEQYF
TRBV6-1	TRBJ1-5	TRBD1	-	TGTGCCAGCAGTGAAAGACAGGGCAGCAATCAGCCCCAGCATTTT	CASSERQGSNQPQHF
TRBV28	TRBJ1-4	TRBD1	few	TGTGCCAGCAGGGACAGGGCTTTGGCGGAAAAACTGTTTTTT	CASRDRALAEKLFF
TRBV5-6	TRBJ2-1	-	-	TGTGCCAGCAGGGGGCCCACCGGACAAGATTACAATGAGCAGTTCTTC	CASRGPTGQDYNEQFF
TRBV29-1	TRBJ1-1	-	-	TGCAGCCCCCGGAGGGGGGCCGGGTCTGAAGCTTTCTTT	CSPRRGAGSEAFF
TRBV29-1	TRBJ2-7	-	few	TGCAGCGTGGGGGGAGACGGCTACGAGCAGTACTTC	CSVGGDGYEQYF
TRBV4-3	TRBJ2-4	-	-	TGCGCCAGCAGCCAAGATATTGTGGGAGTGGCCAAAAACATTCAGTACTTC	CASSQDIVGVAKNIQYF
TRBV5-1	TRBJ2-7	-	-	TGCGCCAGCACCCTAGACAGATCATGGGAGCAGTACTTC	CASTLDRSWEQYF
TRBV6-6	TRBJ1-1	-	once	TGTGCCAGCCAAAAGGGGGATATGAACACTGAAGCTTTCTTT	CASQKGDMNTEAFF
TRBV5-1	TRBJ2-7	-	-	TGCGCCAGCAGCCTACGACAGGAGGGCTACGAGCAGTACTTC	CASSLRQEGYEQYF
TRBV7-9	TRBJ1-4	-	-	TGTGCCAGCCCTCGGGGTGTGGGGCCTAATGAAAAACTGTTTTTT	CASPRGVGPNEKLFF
TRBV18	TRBJ2-3	TRBD2	-	TGTGCCAGCTCACCCAAAACAGGACTAGCGGGAGTGGTAGATACGCAGTATTTT	CASSPKTGLAGVVDTQYF
TRBV6-5	TRBJ2-5	-	-	TGTGCCAGCAGTTATGGGACCAACCAAGAGACCCAGTACTTC	CASSYGTNQETQYF
TRBV30	TRBJ1-3	-	-	TGTGCCTGGAGTGTAACAGGGAGCTCTGGAAACACCATATATTTT	CAWSVTGSSGNTIYF
TRBV10-1	TRBJ1-1	-	-	TGCGCCAGCGGTCTAGACCGCGGGGTGGTTCGAACTGAAGCTTTCTTT	CASGLDRGVVRTEAFF
TRBV19	TRBJ2-7	TRBD1	-	TGTGCCAGTAGTTCCGCCGGGACAGGGGGCTCCTACGAGCAGTACTTC	CASSSAGTGGSYEQYF
TRBV28	TRBJ2-7	TRBD1	once	TGTGCCAGCAGTTTATTGGGGACAGGGGTTTTTGGCCCCTACGAGCAGTACTTC	CASSLLGTGVFGPYEQYF
TRBV7-2	TRBJ2-3	-	-	TGTGCCAGCAGCTTTAACAGGATGGGGGGCACAGATACGCAGTATTTT	CASSFNRMGGTDTQYF
TRBV18	TRBJ2-7	TRBD1	once	TGTGCCAGCTCACCAACCGGGACAGGGTACCACGAGCAGTACTTC	CASSPTGTGYHEQYF
TRBV5-1	TRBJ2-5	TRBD2	-	TGCGCCAGCAGCTTGGGAGCGGGAGGAGAGACCCAGTACTTC	CASSLGAGGETQYF
TRBV28	TRBJ1-2	-	-	TGTGCCAGCAGCAACGGACAGAACTATGGCTACACCTTC	CASSNGQNYGYTF
TRBV18	TRBJ2-1	-	-	TGTGCCAGCTCACTACGCAGGACGACACCCTCCTACAATGAGCAGTTCTTC	CASSLRRTTPSYNEQFF
TRBV7-2	TRBJ2-1	TRBD1	-	TGTGCCAGCAGCTTAGACAGGGGTCAATCTTACAATGAGCAGTTCTTC	CASSLDRGQSYNEQFF
TRBV5-1	TRBJ2-3	-	-	TGCGCCAGCAGCTGGCGCAGAGGCACAGATACGCAGTATTTT	CASSWRRGTDTQYF
TRBV5-4	TRBJ2-7	TRBD1	-	TGTGCCAGCAGCTTGGGCCGGGACAGGGGGAGCTACGAGCAGTACTTC	CASSLGRDRGSYEQYF
TRBV27	TRBJ2-1	TRBD2	once	TGTGCCAGCAGTCCCCGGATAATAGCGGGAGCCGGCGAGCAGTTCTTC	CASSPRIIAGAGEQFF
TRBV19	TRBJ2-5	TRBD2	few	TGTGCCAGTAGCTCCCGCAAAGGGGCTAGCGGGAGGGTGCAAGAGACCCAGTACTTC	CASSSRKGASGRVQETQYF
TRBV6-5	TRBJ1-1	TRBD1	-	TGTGCCAGCAGTTGGGACAGGGAAAGGTTCGAAGCTTTCTTT	CASSWDRERFEAFF